The clone carrying this T cell receptor (beta chain) has at least ten counts. Its antigen is unknown. TCRdb analysed the reads with MiXCR anew, one entry per CDR3 protein. The data show roughly 280,000 distinct CDR3 sequences, roughly 15% seen once. CDR3 length: 14 amino acids. V dropped 6 bases and J dropped 3; count of bases not matched to a gene: 6. The germline V gene has CDR1 SGHTA and CDR2 FQGNSA. The sample comes from a study of T cell repertoires in cytomegalovirus infection. Study-level information: Public TCR beta signatures provided an indication of both CMV infection and a matching HLA type. Study observations and caveats: Predominance within the ex vivo response was attributable to HLA-C-restricted CMV-specific TCR beta clonotypes. Individuals carrying CMV plus the relevant HLA were identified by cumulative frequency of public TCR beta families.

The origin of this receptor is a human donor in good health (CMV status not recorded). Some clones in this sample may be carry-over from other donors' samples. Sequencing input: PBMCs. This chain uses TRBV7-2 with TRBJ2-7, with 9 bases that match TRBD1. Here the CDR3 reads CASSFSGQGYEQYF. The CDR3 DNA reads as TGTGCCAGCAGTTTTTCGGGACAGGGCTACGAGCAGTACTTC.